These 12 T cell receptor beta chains were sequenced from one sample in a study of beta chain features in type 1 diabetes. The sequenced template was cDNA made from the entire isolated RNA. Repertoires were generated with immunoSEQ multiplex PCR, while TCRdb's copy carries only in-frame clones and drops some. The sample shows 130,000 or so clones, 9% to 10% of them seen only once. Sample: central memory CD4+ T cells from blood. These receptors all come from a woman aged 40 to 50 in good health.

The CDR3: CASSPPLQRYEQYF. For the CDR3, the DNA is TGTGCCAGCTCACCACCCCTCCAGCGCTACGAGCAGTACTTC. The chain uses TRBV18 and TRBJ2-7; no reliable D call. Germline V gives CDR1 KGHSH, CDR2 LQKENI. Between the trimmed V and J ends, which lost 0 bases and 3 bases, there was a span of 9 bases. The CDR3 sequence is 14 residues long.

There are a few counts of this clone. V is TRBV15 and J is TRBJ2-2; TRBD1 matches at 7 bases. Germline V gene sequence: CDR1 LNHNV, CDR2 YYDKDF (reference sequence). Unmatched junction bases numbered 3, after V lost 5 bases and J lost 0 bases. The CDR3 runs 15 residues. The CDR3 DNA is TGTGCCACCAGCCCGGGACAGACGAACACCGGGGAGCTGTTTTTT. Its protein product is CATSPGQTNTGELFF.

This clone appeared a few times. J is TRBJ2-3 and V is TRBV7-2; the D is unclear. Trimming left V 3 bases short and J 1 base short, with 11 bases between. Germline CDR1 is SGHTA and CDR2 is FQGNSA. CDR3 length: 15 amino acids. CDR3 nucleotide sequence: TGTGCCAGCAGCTTTCGGCGGTTGGGCACAGATACGCAGTATTTT. Translation gives CASSFRRLGTDTQYF.

This clone has a handful of counts. V and J are TRBV2 and TRBJ2-1; a possible D gene is TRBD1 (5 bases). Trimming shortened V by 7 bases and J by 0 bases, and 13 bases separated the two germline ends. The CDR3 extends over 15 amino acids. From germline, CDR1 is SNHLY and CDR2 FYNNEI. Here the CDR3 reads CASTIDRGSYNEQFF. In DNA form, the CDR3 reads TGTGCCAGCACGATCGATAGGGGCTCCTACAATGAGCAGTTCTTC.

The rearrangement joins TRBV2 to TRBJ1-5; possibly TRBD1 for D (5 bases). The CDR3 runs to 13 residues. Trimming shortened V by 10 bases and J by 11 bases, and 21 bases separated the two germline ends. Germline V lookup: CDR1 SNHLY, CDR2 FYNNEI. This chain's CDR3 is CATGRAAESAQHF. For the CDR3, the DNA is TGTGCCACCGGCAGGGCCGCCGAATCAGCCCAGCATTTT. Full variable domain (rest looked up from reference TRBV2 and TRBJ1-5): EPEVTQTPSHQVTQMGQEVILRCVPISNHLYFYWYRQILGQKVEFLVSFYNNEISEKSEIFDDQFSVERPDGSNFTLKIRSTKLEDSAMYFCATGRAAESAQHFGDGTRLSIL.

The CDR3 reads CSVPNPAGVEQYF. The CDR3 region has the DNA TGCAGCGTTCCTAACCCCGCAGGGGTCGAGCAGTACTTC. The gene calls are TRBV29-1 and TRBJ2-7; D perhaps matches TRBD1 (6 bases). The length of the CDR3 is 13 residues. In germline, CDR1 is SQVTM, CDR2 ANQGSEA. V dropped 5 bases and J dropped 6 bases, with 17 bases sitting between them.

A single count supports this clone. The gene calls are TRBV7-2 and TRBJ1-6; D is undetermined. The CDR3 totals 16 residues. Per the germline V gene, CDR1 is SGHTA and CDR2 is FQGNSA. Trimming pared 0 bases from V and 6 bases from J, leaving 12 bases between. CDR3 nucleotides: TGTGCCAGCAGCTTAGCGACCAGGTCAGCTAATTCACCCCTCCACTTT. This encodes CASSLATRSANSPLHF.

This clone appeared a few times. This same CDR3 is encoded by further DNA sequences in the sample. This rearrangement joins TRBV7-2 to TRBJ1-1, with D hard to call. Trimming took off 7 bases at V and 5 bases at J, with 14 bases between the two ends. Germline CDR1 reads SGHTA; CDR2 reads FQGNSA. This CDR3 spans 13 amino acids. This CDR3 is CASNLGGGTEAFF. The DNA for the CDR3 is TGTGCCAGCAACTTGGGAGGAGGGACTGAAGCTTTCTTT.

This clone was observed a handful of times. The chain uses TRBV9 and TRBJ2-3; 7 nucleotides agree with TRBD2. The CDR3 totals 17 residues. V was pared by 6 bases and J by 0 bases, with 13 bases of the junction left unmatched. Germline V gives CDR1 SGDLS, CDR2 YYNGEE. The CDR3 here is CASTRREVGPSTDTQYF. CDR3 bases: TGTGCCAGCACCCGTCGGGAGGTGGGACCTAGCACAGATACGCAGTATTTT.

This clone has just a few counts. CDR3 residues: CASRTGTGSYEQYF. Written as DNA, the CDR3 is TGTGCCAGCAGAACCGGGACAGGGTCCTACGAGCAGTACTTC. The chain links TRBV5-4 to TRBJ2-7; TRBD1 matches at 9 bases. With V trimmed by 5 bases and J by 1 base, 4 bases remained unmatched. Per germline, CDR1 SGHNT and CDR2 YYREEE (reference sequence). This CDR3 is built from 14 residues. Looking up the rest from reference TRBV5-4 and TRBJ2-7 gives the full variable domain: ETGVTQSPTHLIKTRGQQVTLRCSSQSGHNTVSWYQQALGQGPQFIFQYYREEENGRGNFPPRFSGLQFPNYSSELNVNALELDDSALYLCASRTGTGSYEQYFGPGTRLTVT.

This clone has just a few counts. Other nucleotide sequences from this sample produce the same CDR3. The CDR3 coding sequence is TGTGCCAGCAGCGTATCGGGGTCCGAGCAGTACTTC. Translating it yields CASSVSGSEQYF. The chain is built from TRBV9 and TRBJ2-7; the D gene is possibly TRBD2 (5 bases). The length of the CDR3 is 12 residues. Trimming removed 1 base from V and 6 bases from J, with 8 bases in between. Germline CDR1 is SGDLS and CDR2 is YYNGEE.

The chain joins TRBV27 to TRBJ2-7; TRBD2 aligns across 9 bases. J gave up 4 bases and V 2 bases, and 15 bases lay outside the gene matches. CDR1 and CDR2 (germline): MNHEY, SMNVEV (reference sequence). The CDR3 is 18 residues long. CDR3 residues: CASSLRGIAGAGAYEQYF. In DNA, the CDR3 is TGTGCCAGCAGTTTACGAGGTATAGCGGGGGCCGGTGCGTACGAGCAGTACTTC.